By share, the clone carrying this TCR beta chain counts as medium-sized. As yet, its antigen is unknown. This sample stems from a study of glioma-infiltrating T cells. Study-wide results and limits: Gliomas, especially low-grade, showed above-expected tissue-blood divergence; non-neoplastic patients showed below.

Amplification of TCR alpha and beta CDR3 regions from RNA used iRepertoire nested multiplex PCR. One-step reverse transcription and amplification started from roughly 100-400 ng of tissue mRNA or PBMC total RNA. TCRdb passed the multiplex PCR reads through MiXCR, listing each CDR3 protein once. This table has about 3,900 distinct CDR3 sequences, about 28% appearing once. The junction had 5 bases not matched to a gene; V was cut back by 0 bases and J by 5 bases. This CDR3 is built from 15 residues. Germline V CDR1 and CDR2: LGHNA, YSLEER. Sequencing input: glioma tissue, nonneoplastic brain tissue, or PBMCs (not recorded which). The receptor was derived from a human donor with low-grade glioma or glioblastoma, undergoing nonglioma brain surgery, or in good health (not recorded which). The V gene is TRBV4-3, the J gene TRBJ2-7; 9 positions match TRBD1. CDR3 amino acids: CASSQDRTGGDEQYF. In nucleotides, the CDR3 is TGCGCCAGCAGCCAAGATCGCACAGGGGGCGACGAGCAGTACTTC.